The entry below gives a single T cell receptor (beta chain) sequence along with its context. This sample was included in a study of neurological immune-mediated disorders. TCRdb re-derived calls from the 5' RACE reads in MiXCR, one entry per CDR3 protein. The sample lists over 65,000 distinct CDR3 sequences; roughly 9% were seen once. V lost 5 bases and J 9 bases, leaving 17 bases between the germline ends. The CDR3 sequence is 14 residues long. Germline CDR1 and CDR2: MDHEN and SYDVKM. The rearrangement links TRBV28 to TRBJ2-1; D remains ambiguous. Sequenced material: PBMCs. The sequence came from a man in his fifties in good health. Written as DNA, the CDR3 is TGTGCCAGCAGTCCTTCTGGCCGGGTGGGTGAGCAGTTCTTC. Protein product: CASSPSGRVGEQFF.